This T cell receptor beta chain was recovered during a study of blood T cell repertoires in COVID-19. Study as a whole: Material from acute and convalescent COVID-19 was sourced from the United States, Italy and Spain. T cells, B-cell-depleted T cells, or PBMCs provided the cDNA or gDNA that served as material.

Patients from Seattle were sampled longitudinally, starting during active infection. Clones were sequenced by immunoSEQ multiplex PCR, and TCRdb holds only the in-frame ones, with some missing. The data hold about 420,000 clones, with over 85% observed a single time. CDR1 and CDR2 from the germline V gene are GTSNPN and SVGIG (reference sequence). This CDR3 has 13 amino acids. V lost 5 bases to trimming and J lost 4 bases; unmatched junction nucleotides: 0. Sequenced input: peripheral blood. The TCR was taken from a man aged 18 to 30 with COVID-19, enrolled during active disease. The genes are TRBV30 and TRBJ2-3; 13 bases align to TRBD2. As DNA, the CDR3 is TGTGCCTGGGGGACTAGCGGGGCAGATACGCAGTATTTT. Amino acids: CAWGTSGADTQYF.